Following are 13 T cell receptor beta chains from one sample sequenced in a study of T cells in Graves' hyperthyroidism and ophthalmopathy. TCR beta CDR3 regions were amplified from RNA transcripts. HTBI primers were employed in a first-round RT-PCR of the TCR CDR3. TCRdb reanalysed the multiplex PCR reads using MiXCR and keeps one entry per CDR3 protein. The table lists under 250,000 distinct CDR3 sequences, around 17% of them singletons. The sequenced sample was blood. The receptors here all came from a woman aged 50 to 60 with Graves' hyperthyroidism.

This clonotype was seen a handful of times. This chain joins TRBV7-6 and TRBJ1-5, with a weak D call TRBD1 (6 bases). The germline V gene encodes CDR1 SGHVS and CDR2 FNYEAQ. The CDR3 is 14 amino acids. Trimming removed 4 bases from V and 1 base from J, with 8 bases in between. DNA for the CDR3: TGTGCCAGCAGCTCCACAGGGAGCAATCAGCCCCAGCATTTT. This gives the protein CASSSTGSNQPQHF.

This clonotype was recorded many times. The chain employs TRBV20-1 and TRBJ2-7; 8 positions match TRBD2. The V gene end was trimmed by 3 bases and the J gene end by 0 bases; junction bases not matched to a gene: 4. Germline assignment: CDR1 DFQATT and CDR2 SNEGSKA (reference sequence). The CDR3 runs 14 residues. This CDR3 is CSARDSGTSYEQYF. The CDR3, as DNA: TGCAGTGCTAGGGATAGCGGGACCTCCTACGAGCAGTACTTC.

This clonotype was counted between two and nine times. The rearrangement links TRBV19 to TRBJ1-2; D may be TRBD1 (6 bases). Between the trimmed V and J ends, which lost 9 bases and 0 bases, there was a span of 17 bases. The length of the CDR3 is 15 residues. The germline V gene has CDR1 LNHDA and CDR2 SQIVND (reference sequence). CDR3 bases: TGTGCCAGCCGGGACCCTGCAGGGGCTAACTATGGCTACACCTTC. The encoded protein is CASRDPAGANYGYTF.

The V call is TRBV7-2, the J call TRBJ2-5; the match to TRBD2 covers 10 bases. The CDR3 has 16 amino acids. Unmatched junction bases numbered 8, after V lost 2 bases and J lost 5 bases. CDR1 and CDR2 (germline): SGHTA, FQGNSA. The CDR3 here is CASSLMASGSFETQYF. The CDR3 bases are TGTGCCAGCAGCTTAATGGCTAGCGGGAGTTTCGAGACCCAGTACTTC.

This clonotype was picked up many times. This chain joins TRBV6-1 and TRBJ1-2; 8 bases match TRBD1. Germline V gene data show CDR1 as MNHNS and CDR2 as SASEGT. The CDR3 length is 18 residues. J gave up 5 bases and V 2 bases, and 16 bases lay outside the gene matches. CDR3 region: CASSERGRGLRPGYGYTF. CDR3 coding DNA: TGTGCCAGCAGTGAACGTGGCAGGGGGCTCCGACCGGGATATGGCTACACCTTC.

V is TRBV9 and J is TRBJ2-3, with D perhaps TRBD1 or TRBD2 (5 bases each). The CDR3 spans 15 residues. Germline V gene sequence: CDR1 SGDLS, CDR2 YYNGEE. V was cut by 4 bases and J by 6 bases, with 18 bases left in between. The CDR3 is CASSITGTLRDTQYF. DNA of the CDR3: TGTGCCAGCAGCATAACCGGGACCCTTAGGGATACGCAGTATTTT. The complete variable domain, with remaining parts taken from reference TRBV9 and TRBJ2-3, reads DSGVTQTPKHLITATGQRVTLRCSPRSGDLSVYWYQQSLDQGLQFLIQYYNGEERAKGNILERFSAQQFPDLHSELNLSSLELGDSALYFCASSITGTLRDTQYFGPGTRLTVL.

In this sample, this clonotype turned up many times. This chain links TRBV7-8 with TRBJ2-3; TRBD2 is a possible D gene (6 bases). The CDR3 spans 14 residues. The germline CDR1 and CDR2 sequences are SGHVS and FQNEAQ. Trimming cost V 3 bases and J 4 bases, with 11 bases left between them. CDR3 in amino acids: CASSFRDFSDTQYF. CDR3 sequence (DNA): TGTGCCAGCAGCTTCCGGGACTTCTCAGATACGCAGTATTTT.

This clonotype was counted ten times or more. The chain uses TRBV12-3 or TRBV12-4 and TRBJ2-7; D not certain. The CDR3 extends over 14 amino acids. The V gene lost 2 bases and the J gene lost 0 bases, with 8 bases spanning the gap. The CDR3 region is CASSLRRNSYEQYF. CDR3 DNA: TGTGCCAGCAGTTTAAGAAGGAACTCCTACGAGCAGTACTTC.

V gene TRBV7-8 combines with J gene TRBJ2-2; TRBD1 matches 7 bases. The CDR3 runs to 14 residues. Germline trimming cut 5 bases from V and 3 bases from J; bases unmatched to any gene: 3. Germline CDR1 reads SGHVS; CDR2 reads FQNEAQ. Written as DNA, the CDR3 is TGTGCCAGCAGCACCGGGACAGACACCGGGGAGCTGTTTTTT. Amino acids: CASSTGTDTGELFF.

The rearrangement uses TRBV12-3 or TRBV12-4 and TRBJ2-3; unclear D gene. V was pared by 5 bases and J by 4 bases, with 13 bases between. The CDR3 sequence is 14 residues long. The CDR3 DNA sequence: TGTGCCAGCAGTCCCACCAGTCTCGCAGATACGCAGTATTTT. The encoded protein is CASSPTSLADTQYF.

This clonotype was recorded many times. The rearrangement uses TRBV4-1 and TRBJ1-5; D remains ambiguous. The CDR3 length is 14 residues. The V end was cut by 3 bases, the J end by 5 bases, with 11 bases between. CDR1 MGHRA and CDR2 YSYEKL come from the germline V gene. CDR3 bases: TGCGCCAGCAGCCATAGGGCCTGGGATCAGCCCCAGCATTTT. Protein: CASSHRAWDQPQHF.

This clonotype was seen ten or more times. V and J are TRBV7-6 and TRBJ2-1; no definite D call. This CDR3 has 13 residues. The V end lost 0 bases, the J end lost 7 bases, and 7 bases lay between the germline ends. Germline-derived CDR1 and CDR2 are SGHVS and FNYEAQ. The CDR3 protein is CASSLAGDNEQFF. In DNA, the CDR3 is TGTGCCAGCAGCTTAGCGGGTGATAATGAGCAGTTCTTC. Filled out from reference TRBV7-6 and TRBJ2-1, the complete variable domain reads GAGVSQSPRYKVTKRGQDVALRCDPISGHVSLYWYRQALGQGPEFLTYFNYEAQQDKSGLPNDRFSAERPEGSISTLTIQRTEQRDSAMYRCASSLAGDNEQFFGPGTRLTVL.

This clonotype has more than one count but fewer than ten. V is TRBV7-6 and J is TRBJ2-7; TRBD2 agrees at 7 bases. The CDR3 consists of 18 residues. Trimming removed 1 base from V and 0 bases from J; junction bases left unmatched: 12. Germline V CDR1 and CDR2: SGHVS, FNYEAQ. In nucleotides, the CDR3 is TGTGCCAGCAGCTTAGATGCTAGCGGCCGGACTAGCTCCTACGAGCAGTACTTC. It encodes CASSLDASGRTSSYEQYF.